The rows below give T cell receptor beta chains drawn from one sample of a study of shared clonotypes between healthy human individuals. The protocol was immunoSEQ multiplex PCR, while the TCRdb copy is restricted to in-frame clones and leaves out a portion. Among some 2 million clones listed, roughly 95% were seen once. The sequenced sample consisted of naive CD8+ T cells sorted from blood. The receptors stem from a man between 18 and 29 years old in good health. Both conserved end residues are part of each CDR3. Each record gives: clone size, J gene, D gene, V gene, CDR3 DNA, CDR3 protein. The D gene is left open where the match is weak. Clone size is given for some rows only: seen once, a few or many times, or a class if the clone is expanded.

>-|TRBJ1-1|-|TRBV4-1
TGCGCCAGCAGCCAGGTAACTCAGGGAATGAACACTGAAGCTTTTTTT
CASSQVTQGMNTEAFF
>-|TRBJ1-2|-|TRBV27
TGTGCCAGCAGTTTCAACCCCCCCGGGCCGGGAGGTGGCTACACCTTC
CASSFNPPGPGGGYTF
>-|TRBJ2-7|TRBD2|TRBV4-1
TGCGCCAGCAGCCAAGAAGGGGCGGGGGTAGTAAGCTACGAGCAGTACTTC
CASSQEGAGVVSYEQYF
>-|TRBJ2-5|-|TRBV2
TGTGCCAGCAGTGGGTTGGGGTACCAAGAGACCCAGTACTTC
CASSGLGYQETQYF
>-|TRBJ1-3|-|TRBV7-2
TGTGCCAGCAGCCCCGACTCTTACTCTGGAAACACCATATATTTT
CASSPDSYSGNTIYF
>-|TRBJ2-7|TRBD2|TRBV7-9
TGTGCCAGCAGCTCGGGGGGGTTCTACGAGCAGTACTTC
CASSSGGFYEQYF
>-|TRBJ2-3|TRBD1|TRBV30
TGTGCCTGGAGTCCAAAATACCGGGACAGGGTCACAGATACGCAGTATTTT
CAWSPKYRDRVTDTQYF
>-|TRBJ2-1|TRBD2|TRBV7-2
TGTGCCAGCAGCCCCCTAGCGGGAGCACGGAACAATGAGCAGTTCTTC
CASSPLAGARNNEQFF
>-|TRBJ1-2|-|TRBV14
TGTGCCAGCAGCCAAGTTTACGGGGACAACTATGGCTACACCTTC
CASSQVYGDNYGYTF
>few|TRBJ1-2|-|TRBV7-9
TGTGCCAGCAGCTTAGGAGGGGTTCTTGCTGGCTACACCTTC
CASSLGGVLAGYTF
>once|TRBJ1-5|-|TRBV4-1
TGCGCCAGCAGCCTGGCCCTCAATCAGCCCCAGCATTTT
CASSLALNQPQHF
>-|TRBJ1-6|TRBD1|TRBV15
TGTGCCACCAGCAGAGTGACAGGGTATAATTCACCCCTCCACTTT
CATSRVTGYNSPLHF
>-|TRBJ2-3|-|TRBV21-1
TGTGCCAGCAGCAAAGCTACTCCGGGACAGGGCCACACAGATACGCAGTATTTT
CASSKATPGQGHTDTQYF
>-|TRBJ2-1|TRBD1|TRBV19
TGTGCCAGTAGTATAGGGGAAACACAGGGGAATGAGCAGTTCTTC
CASSIGETQGNEQFF
>-|TRBJ2-1|TRBD2|TRBV2
TGTGCCAGCAGTGATCCAGCGGGAGGCTACAATGAGCAGTTCTTC
CASSDPAGGYNEQFF
>-|TRBJ1-4|-|TRBV7-9
TGTGCCAGCGGGCAAAACAGGGAGAGTAATGAAAAACTGTTTTTT
CASGQNRESNEKLFF
>-|TRBJ2-1|TRBD2|TRBV30
TGTGCCTGGAGTGGGTTGGGACTAGCGAACCAAGCGGATGAGCAGTTCTTC
CAWSGLGLANQADEQFF
>-|TRBJ2-1|TRBD2|TRBV10-3
TGTGCCATCAGTCCCGGACTAGCGGGAGTGGGTTACAATGAGCAGTTCTTC
CAISPGLAGVGYNEQFF
>-|TRBJ2-1|TRBD2|TRBV6-1
TGTGCCAGCAGTGACGAGGCGGGAGAAGGGAATGAGCAGTTCTTC
CASSDEAGEGNEQFF
>-|TRBJ1-1|-|TRBV21-1
TGTGCCAGCAACCCGGGACAGGGTATGAACACTGAAGCTTTCTTT
CASNPGQGMNTEAFF
>-|TRBJ1-1|-|TRBV7-9
TGTGCCAGCAGCATGCCGGGATATAACACTGAAGCTTTCTTT
CASSMPGYNTEAFF
>-|TRBJ2-1|-|TRBV2
TGTGCCAGCAGTGAAGGGCCTGAATCCTACAATGAGCAGTTCTTC
CASSEGPESYNEQFF
>once|TRBJ1-1|-|TRBV5-6
TGTGCCAGCAGCTTGATTGCCGGGCTGAACACTGAAGCTTTCTTT
CASSLIAGLNTEAFF
>-|TRBJ2-1|-|TRBV5-1
TGCGCCAGCAGCTTGGCAGCGGCTACAAACAATGAGCAGTTCTTC
CASSLAAATNNEQFF
>few|TRBJ2-7|-|TRBV11-2
TGTGCCAGCAGCTTAGATCCCGCCTACGAGCAGTACTTC
CASSLDPAYEQYF
>-|TRBJ2-7|TRBD1|TRBV5-1
TGCGCCAGCAGCCAGGACAGGGGGCATCCGTACGAGCAGTACTTC
CASSQDRGHPYEQYF
>-|TRBJ2-7|-|TRBV5-6
TGTGCCAGCAGCTTGGACCTGGGACCGAACTACGAGCAGTACTTC
CASSLDLGPNYEQYF
>-|TRBJ1-2|TRBD1|TRBV13
TGTGCCAGCAGCTTAGGCCGGGACAGGCATGGCTACACCTTC
CASSLGRDRHGYTF
>-|TRBJ1-2|TRBD1|TRBV4-1
TGCGCCAGCAGCCAAGTCAGCCAGGGGGACTATGGCTACACCTTC
CASSQVSQGDYGYTF
>-|TRBJ2-7|-|TRBV6-1
TGTGCCAGCAATATAGGATCCTACGAGCAGTACTTC
CASNIGSYEQYF
>-|TRBJ1-4|-|TRBV4-1
TGCGCCAGCAGCCAAGATGGGGCGGAAAAACTGTTTTTT
CASSQDGAEKLFF
>-|TRBJ1-2|-|TRBV11-2
TGTGCCAGCAGCTTAGATGTCAGGGTCAGGACCTTC
CASSLDVRVRTF